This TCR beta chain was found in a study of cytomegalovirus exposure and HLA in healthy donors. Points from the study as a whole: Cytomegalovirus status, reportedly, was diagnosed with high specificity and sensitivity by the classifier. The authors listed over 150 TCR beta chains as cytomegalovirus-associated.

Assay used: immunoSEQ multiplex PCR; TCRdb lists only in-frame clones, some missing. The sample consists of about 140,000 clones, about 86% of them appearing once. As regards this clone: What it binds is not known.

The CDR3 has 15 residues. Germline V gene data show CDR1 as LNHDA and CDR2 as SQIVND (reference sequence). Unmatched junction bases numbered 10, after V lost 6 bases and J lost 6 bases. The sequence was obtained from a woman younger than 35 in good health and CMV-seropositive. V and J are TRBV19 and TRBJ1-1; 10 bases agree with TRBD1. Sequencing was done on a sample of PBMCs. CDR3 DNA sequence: TGTGCCAGTAGGCCAGGGGACAGGGGAAGCGCTGAAGCTTTCTTT. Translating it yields CASRPGDRGSAEAFF. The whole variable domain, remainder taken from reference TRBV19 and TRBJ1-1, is DGGITQSPKYLFRKEGQNVTLSCEQNLNHDAMYWYRQDPGQGLRLIYYSQIVNDFQKGDIAEGYSVSREKKESFPLTVTSAQKNPTAFYLCASRPGDRGSAEAFFGQGTRLTVV.